Sequencing of this T cell receptor (beta chain) was carried out in a study of CD8 T cells in ankylosing spondylitis. A quantitative 5'-RACE method, one with molecular barcodes, was used to make TCR beta libraries. TCRdb itself ran the 5' RACE reads through MiXCR, one entry per CDR3 protein. The data hold around 130,000 distinct CDR3 sequences, with 6.5% to 9% observed a single time. This clonotype was picked up many times. The clonotype originates from a male donor with ankylosing spondylitis or in good health (not recorded which). The sample taken for sequencing was blood, either unsorted or a sorted T cell fraction (not recorded which).

Here the CDR3 DNA reads TGTGCCAGCAGCCCACGCGGCGTTTCTAATGAAAAACTGTTTTTT. Its protein product is CASSPRGVSNEKLFF. V is TRBV7-9 and J is TRBJ1-4; D is unresolved. The CDR3 runs 15 residues. Germline V lookup: CDR1 SEHNR, CDR2 FQNEAQ (reference sequence). Deletions cut 5 bases from V and 3 bases from J, with 13 bases between.